The source of this T cell receptor beta chain is a study of breast tumors, draining lymph nodes, adjacent tissues. General observations from the study: The data were judged consistent with most tumor T cells coming from lymph node and expanding in tumor. Compared with lymph nodes, tumors were less diverse; compared with nontumor tissue, more.

CDR3 length equals 15 residues. Trimming cost V 4 bases and J 11 bases, with 20 bases left between them. Looked up from germline, CDR1 is KGHDR and CDR2 is SFDVKD. Breast cancer patients provided tissue from their axillary draining lymph nodes. TCRdb re-called the multiplex PCR reads through MiXCR, storing one row per CDR3 protein. The sample records about 230,000 distinct CDR3 sequences, 32% being singletons. Note on this clonotype: The antigen remains undetermined.

The rearrangement uses TRBV24-1 and TRBJ1-5; D not certain. The TCR originated in a female donor with breast cancer. Some clones in this sample may be carry-over from other donors' samples. Sequencing was done on a sample of axillary lymph node tissue. This CDR3 reads CATSDRGSPLETQHF. In nucleotides, the CDR3 is TGTGCCACCAGTGACCGTGGGAGTCCGTTGGAGACCCAGCATTTT.